This T cell receptor beta chain emerged from a study of cytomegalovirus exposure and HLA in healthy donors. For the study at large: Most donors, 80% to 90% of some 400 genotyped, fell in the Caucasian-associated ancestry cluster.

PCR was performed using 60 Vbeta and 13 Jbeta primers. Profiling relied on immunoSEQ multiplex PCR, and the TCRdb table lists in-frame clones only, not all of them. The table shows more than 140,000 clones, with about 77% occurring only once. V was trimmed by 4 bases and J by 3 bases, leaving 13 bases between them. The CDR3 contains 15 residues. Germline CDR1 SEHNR, CDR2 FQNEAQ (reference sequence). This TCR derives from a female donor in good health and CMV-seronegative. The chain couples TRBV7-9 to TRBJ2-1, with D possibly being TRBD2 (6 bases). The sample was PBMCs. CDR3 residues: CASSSSELGYNEQFF. The CDR3 DNA reads TGTGCCAGCAGCTCTAGCGAGCTAGGCTACAATGAGCAGTTCTTC.